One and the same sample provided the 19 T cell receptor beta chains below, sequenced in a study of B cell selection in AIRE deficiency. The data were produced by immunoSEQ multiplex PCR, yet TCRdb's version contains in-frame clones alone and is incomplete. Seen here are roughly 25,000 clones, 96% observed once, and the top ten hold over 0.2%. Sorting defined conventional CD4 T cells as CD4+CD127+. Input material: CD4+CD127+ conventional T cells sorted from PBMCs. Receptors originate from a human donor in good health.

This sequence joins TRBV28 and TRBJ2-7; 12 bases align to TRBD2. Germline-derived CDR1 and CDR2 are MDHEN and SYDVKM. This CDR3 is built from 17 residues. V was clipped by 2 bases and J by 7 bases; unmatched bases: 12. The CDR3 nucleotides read TGTGCCAGCAGTTTACTAGGAAGTCGACTAGCGGGAGAAGAGCAGTACTTC. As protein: CASSLLGSRLAGEEQYF.

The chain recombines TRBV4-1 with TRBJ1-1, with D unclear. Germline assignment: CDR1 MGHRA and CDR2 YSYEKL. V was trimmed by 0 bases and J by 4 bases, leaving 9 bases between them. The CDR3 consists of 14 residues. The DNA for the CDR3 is TGCGCCAGCAGCCAAGAGCGAGGGTCCACTGAAGCTTTCTTT. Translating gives CASSQERGSTEAFF.

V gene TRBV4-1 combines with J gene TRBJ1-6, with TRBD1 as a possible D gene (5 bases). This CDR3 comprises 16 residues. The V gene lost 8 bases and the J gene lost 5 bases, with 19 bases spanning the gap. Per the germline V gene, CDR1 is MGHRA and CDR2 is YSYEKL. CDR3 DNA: TGCGCCAGCTCCCTAAGGTCGGGGGGGAATAATTCACCCCTCCACTTT. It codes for CASSLRSGGNNSPLHF.

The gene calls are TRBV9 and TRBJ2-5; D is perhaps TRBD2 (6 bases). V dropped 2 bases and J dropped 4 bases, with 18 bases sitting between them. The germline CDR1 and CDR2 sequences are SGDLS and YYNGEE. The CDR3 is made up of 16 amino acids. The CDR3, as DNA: TGTGCCAGCAGCGTCCAGGATGGGCGGGACCGAGAGACCCAGTACTTC. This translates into CASSVQDGRDRETQYF.

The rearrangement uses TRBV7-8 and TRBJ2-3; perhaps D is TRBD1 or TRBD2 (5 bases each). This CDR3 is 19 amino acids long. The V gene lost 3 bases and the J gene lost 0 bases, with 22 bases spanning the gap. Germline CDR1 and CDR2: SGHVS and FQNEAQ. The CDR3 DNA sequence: TGTGCCAGCAGCTTGGGCAGGGAATGGGACGCCCCTAGCACAGATACGCAGTATTTT. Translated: CASSLGREWDAPSTDTQYF. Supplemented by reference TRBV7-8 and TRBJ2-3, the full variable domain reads GAGVSQSPRYKVAKRGQDVALRCDPISGHVSLFWYQQALGQGPEFLTYFQNEAQLDKSGLPSDRFFAERPEGSVSTLKIQRTQQEDSAVYLCASSLGREWDAPSTDTQYFGPGTRLTVL.

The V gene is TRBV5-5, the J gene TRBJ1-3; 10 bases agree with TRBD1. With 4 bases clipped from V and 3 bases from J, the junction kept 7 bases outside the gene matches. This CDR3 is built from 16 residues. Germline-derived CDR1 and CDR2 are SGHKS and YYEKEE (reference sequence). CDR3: CASSTGQGMVGNTIYF. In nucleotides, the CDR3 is TGTGCCAGCAGCACGGGACAGGGGATGGTTGGAAACACCATATATTTT.

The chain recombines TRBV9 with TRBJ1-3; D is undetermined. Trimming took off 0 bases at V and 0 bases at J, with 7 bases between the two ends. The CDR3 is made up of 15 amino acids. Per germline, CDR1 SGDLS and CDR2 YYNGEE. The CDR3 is CASSVGGYSGNTIYF. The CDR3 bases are TGTGCCAGCAGCGTAGGCGGATACTCTGGAAACACCATATATTTT.

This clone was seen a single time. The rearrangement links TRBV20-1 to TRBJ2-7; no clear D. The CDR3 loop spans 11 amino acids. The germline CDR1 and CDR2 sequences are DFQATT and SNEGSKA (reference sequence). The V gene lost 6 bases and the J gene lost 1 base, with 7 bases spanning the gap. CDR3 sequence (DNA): TGCAGTGCCGATGGGTCCTACGAGCAGTACTTC. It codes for CSADGSYEQYF.

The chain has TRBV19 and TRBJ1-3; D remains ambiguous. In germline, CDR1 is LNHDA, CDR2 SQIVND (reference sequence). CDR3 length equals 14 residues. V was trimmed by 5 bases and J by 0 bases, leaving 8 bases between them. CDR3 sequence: CASSPRLSGNTIYF. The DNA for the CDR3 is TGTGCCAGTAGTCCCCGTCTCTCTGGAAACACCATATATTTT.

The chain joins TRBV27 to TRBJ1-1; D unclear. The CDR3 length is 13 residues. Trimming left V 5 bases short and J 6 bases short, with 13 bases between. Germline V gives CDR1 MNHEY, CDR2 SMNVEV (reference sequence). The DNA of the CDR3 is TGTGCCAGCAGTCCCAGTAGATTCGCTGAAGCTTTCTTT. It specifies CASSPSRFAEAFF.

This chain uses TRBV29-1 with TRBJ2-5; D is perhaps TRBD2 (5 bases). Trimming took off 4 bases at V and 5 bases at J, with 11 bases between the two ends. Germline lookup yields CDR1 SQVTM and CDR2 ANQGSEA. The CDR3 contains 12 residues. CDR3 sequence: CSVAGNTETQYF. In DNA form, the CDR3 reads TGCAGCGTTGCCGGGAACACGGAGACCCAGTACTTC.

CDR3 bases: TGTGCCAGCAGTTTATCATGGGGGTATCAGCCCCAGCATTTT. It translates to CASSLSWGYQPQHF. This chain joins TRBV27 and TRBJ1-5; weak D call: TRBD1 (5 bases). Germline values: CDR1 MNHEY, CDR2 SMNVEV (reference sequence). Between the trimmed V and J ends, which lost 0 bases and 5 bases, there was a span of 8 bases. The CDR3 spans 14 residues.

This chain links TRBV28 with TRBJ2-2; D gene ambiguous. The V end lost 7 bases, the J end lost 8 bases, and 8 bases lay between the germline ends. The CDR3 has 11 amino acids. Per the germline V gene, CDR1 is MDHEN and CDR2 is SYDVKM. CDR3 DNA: TGTGCCAGCAAGTTCCGGGGGGAGCTGTTTTTT. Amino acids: CASKFRGELFF.

As DNA, the CDR3 is TGTGCCAGCAGCTTAGTGAGGACTAGCGGGAGTATCAACGAGCAGTACTTC. Encoded protein: CASSLVRTSGSINEQYF. The J gene is TRBJ2-7, the V gene TRBV7-2; TRBD2 agrees at 13 bases. This CDR3 contains 17 residues. CDR1 is SGHTA, CDR2 FQGNSA, per germline. V trimming: 1 base; J trimming: 5 bases; junction bases outside the gene matches: 8.

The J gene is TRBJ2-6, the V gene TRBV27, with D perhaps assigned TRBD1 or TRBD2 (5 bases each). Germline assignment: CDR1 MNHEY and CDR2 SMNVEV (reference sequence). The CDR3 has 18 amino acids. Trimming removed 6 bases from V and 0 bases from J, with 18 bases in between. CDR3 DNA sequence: TGTGCCAGCAGCTACCGGGACGGACCCCACTCTGGGGCCAACGTCCTGACTTTC. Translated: CASSYRDGPHSGANVLTF.

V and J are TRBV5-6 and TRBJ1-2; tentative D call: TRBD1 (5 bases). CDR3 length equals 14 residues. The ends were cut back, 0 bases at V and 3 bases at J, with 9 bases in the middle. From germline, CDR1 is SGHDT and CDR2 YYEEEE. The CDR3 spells CASSLGQGDYGYTF. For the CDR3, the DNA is TGTGCCAGCAGCTTGGGGCAGGGAGACTATGGCTACACCTTC.

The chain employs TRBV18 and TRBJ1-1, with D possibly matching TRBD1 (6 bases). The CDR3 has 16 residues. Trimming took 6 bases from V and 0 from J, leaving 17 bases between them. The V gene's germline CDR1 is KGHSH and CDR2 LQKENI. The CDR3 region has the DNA TGTGCCAGCTCGCGAACGGCCGGGACAATGAACACTGAAGCTTTCTTT. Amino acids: CASSRTAGTMNTEAFF.

The CDR3 loop is CASSIKPRTEAFF. The CDR3 DNA is TGTGCCAGTAGTATTAAGCCGAGGACTGAAGCTTTCTTT. The chain uses TRBV19 and TRBJ1-1; D gene ambiguous. V lost 3 bases and J lost 5, with 10 bases in between. The V gene's germline CDR1 is LNHDA and CDR2 SQIVND (reference sequence). CDR3 length: 13 residues.

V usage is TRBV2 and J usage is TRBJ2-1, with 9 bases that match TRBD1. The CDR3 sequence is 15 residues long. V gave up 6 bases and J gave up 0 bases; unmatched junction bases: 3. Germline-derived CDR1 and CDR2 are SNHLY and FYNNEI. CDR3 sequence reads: CASRLQGASYNEQFF. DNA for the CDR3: TGTGCCAGCAGGTTACAGGGGGCCTCCTACAATGAGCAGTTCTTC.